Here is one TCR beta chain with its context. The antigen is not known. This record comes from a study of beta chain features in type 1 diabetes. Study-wide findings and caveats: The influence of HLA type on TCRB rearrangement stayed undetermined. People with Type 1 diabetes carried modestly yet significantly shorter TCRB CDR3s in all four CD4+ subsets. Type 1 diabetes patients showed fewer insertions and more deletions at VDJ junctions.

Germline lookup yields CDR1 SGDLS and CDR2 YYNGEE. Trimming removed 1 base at V and 0 bases at J, with 11 bases between. This CDR3 is built from 16 residues. Isolated RNA was reverse transcribed in full, so expressed TCRB transcripts were sequenced. TCRdb's copy holds only in-frame clones and misses some; the assay was immunoSEQ multiplex PCR. The table has more than 250,000 clones, 20% to 25% seen once. The genes are TRBV9 and TRBJ2-1, with D possibly being TRBD2 (5 bases). The sample taken for sequencing was naive CD4+ T cells from blood. The source is a woman aged 25 to 39 with type 1 diabetes. This CDR3 is CASSVSSSPSYNEQFF. The DNA of the CDR3 is TGTGCCAGCAGCGTAAGCTCTAGCCCCTCCTACAATGAGCAGTTCTTC. The entire variable domain, with the rest obtained from reference TRBV9 and TRBJ2-1, is as follows: DSGVTQTPKHLITATGQRVTLRCSPRSGDLSVYWYQQSLDQGLQFLIQYYNGEERAKGNILERFSAQQFPDLHSELNLSSLELGDSALYFCASSVSSSPSYNEQFFGPGTRLTVL.